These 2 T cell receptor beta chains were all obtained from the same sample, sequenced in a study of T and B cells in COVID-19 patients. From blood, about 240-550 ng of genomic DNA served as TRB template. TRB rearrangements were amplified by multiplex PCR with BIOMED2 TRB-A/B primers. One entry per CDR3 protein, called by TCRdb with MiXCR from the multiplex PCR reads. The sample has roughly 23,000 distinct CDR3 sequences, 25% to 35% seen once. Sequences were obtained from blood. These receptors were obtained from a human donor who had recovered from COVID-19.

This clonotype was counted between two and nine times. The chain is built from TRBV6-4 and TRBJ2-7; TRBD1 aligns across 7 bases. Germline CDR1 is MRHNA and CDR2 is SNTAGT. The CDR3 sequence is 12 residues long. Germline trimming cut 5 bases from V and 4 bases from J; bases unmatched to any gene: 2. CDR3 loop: CASSPDRYEQYF. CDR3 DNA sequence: TGTGCCAGCAGTCCGGACAGGTACGAGCAGTACTTC.

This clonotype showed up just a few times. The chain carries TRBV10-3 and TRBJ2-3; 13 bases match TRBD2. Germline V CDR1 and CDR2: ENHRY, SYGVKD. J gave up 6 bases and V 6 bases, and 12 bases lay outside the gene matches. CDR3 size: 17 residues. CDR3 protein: CAIRRPGLAGEEDTQYF. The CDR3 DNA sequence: TGTGCCATCAGAAGGCCCGGACTAGCGGGAGAGGAGGATACGCAGTATTTT.